This T cell receptor beta chain was captured in a study of beta chain features in type 1 diabetes. Averaging about 116 mL, one heparinised blood draw came from each individual donor. The whole isolated RNA underwent reverse transcription, so sequencing captured expressed TCRB transcripts. Some clones are missing from TCRdb's copy, which holds only in-frame ones; the method was immunoSEQ multiplex PCR. This sample carries roughly 150,000 clones, 7.8% of them seen once, and the ten largest clones take more than 0.75%. Deletions cut 4 bases from V and 6 bases from J, with 20 bases between. The V gene's germline CDR1 is SGHRS and CDR2 YFSETQ. CDR3 length: 16 amino acids. This clone was seen only a few times. What it binds is not known. Overall study findings and caveats: Any HLA-type effect on TCRB rearrangement remained unresolved here. High-TCR-expressing cells could be over-represented by cDNA sequencing. Type 1 diabetes patients had moderately but significantly shorter TCRB CDR3s in all four CD4+ subsets.

The J gene is TRBJ2-1, the V gene TRBV5-1, with D possibly being TRBD2 (6 bases). The receptor was derived from a middle-aged woman with type 1 diabetes. The sequenced sample consisted of central memory CD4+ T cells from blood. In DNA form, the CDR3 reads TGCGCCAGCAGCCTGGAGGGTGATCTAGCGAGCAATGAGCAGTTCTTC. The encoded protein is CASSLEGDLASNEQFF.